Below, 30 T cell receptor beta chains from the same sample are listed, as sequenced in a study of T cell responses to AZD1222 COVID-19 vaccine (dated by TCRdb to 2020 to 2023). The protocol used for the library was the immunoSEQ multiplex PCR assay. Sourced from immuneACCESS, this table was stored by TCRdb with only in-frame sequences that have V and J called. A share of the clones is absent; for the studies checked, an unresolved V gene accounts for under half, and the remainder has no known explanation. The sample table records more than 95,000 clones; 86% of these occur just once. Together, the top ten hold 3.3% of the sample. The meaning of the sample's time point label: about 28 days (+/-7) after the second vaccine dose. The treatment or condition tag for this specimen amounts to: meningococcal conjugate vaccine given as trial control. Sequencing was performed on peripheral blood, taken 28 days after the second dose of the MenACWY control vaccine. Receptors were obtained from an adult who received the MenACWY meningococcal vaccine as a control.

The J gene is TRBJ2-3, the V gene TRBV6-5; D possibly corresponds to TRBD2 (5 bases). Per germline, CDR1 MNHEY and CDR2 SVGAGI. This CDR3 has 15 amino acids. The V end was cut by 6 bases, the J end by 3 bases, with 16 bases between. In nucleotides, the CDR3 is TGTGCCAGCAGCTCGACTATACTAAAGACAGATACGCAGTATTTT. Translated: CASSSTILKTDTQYF.

The CDR3 loop is CASSPTEANTGELFF. Written as DNA, the CDR3 is TGTGCCAGCAGTCCCACGGAGGCGAACACCGGGGAGCTGTTTTTT. The V gene is TRBV6-5, the J gene TRBJ2-2, with D perhaps matching TRBD2 (5 bases). The germline V and J ends were trimmed by 5 bases and 0 bases, with 10 bases remaining between them. This CDR3 has 15 amino acids. CDR1 and CDR2 from the germline V gene are MNHEY and SVGAGI.

The chain has TRBV30 and TRBJ1-6; TRBD1 matches at 8 bases. V was pared by 7 bases and J by 7 bases, with 6 bases of the junction left unmatched. Germline V lookup: CDR1 GTSNPN, CDR2 SVGIG (reference sequence). The CDR3 sequence is 13 residues long. CDR3 in DNA: TGTGCCTCCCAATCAGGGGGCAATTCACCCCTCCACTTT. Translation: CASQSGGNSPLHF.

V usage is TRBV28 and J usage is TRBJ2-1; 12 bases match TRBD1. This CDR3 comprises 16 residues. Trimming cost V 0 bases and J 4 bases; bases outside gene matches: 1. Germline V gene data show CDR1 as MDHEN and CDR2 as SYDVKM. The CDR3 protein is CASSLWGQGAYNEQFF. The CDR3 coding sequence is TGTGCCAGCAGTTTATGGGGACAGGGGGCTTACAATGAGCAGTTCTTC. Filled out from reference TRBV28 and TRBJ2-1, the complete variable domain reads DVKVTQSSRYLVKRTGEKVFLECVQDMDHENMFWYRQDPGLGLRLIYFSYDVKMKEKGDIPEGYSVSREKKERFSLILESASTNQTSMYLCASSLWGQGAYNEQFFGPGTRLTVL.

The J gene is TRBJ1-4, the V gene TRBV7-5; whether TRBD1, the table's D call, matches the DNA was not checked. TRBV7-5 is a documented pseudogene. CDR3 length: 18 amino acids. The CDR3 DNA is TGTGTCAGAAGCTTAGAACCCGTAGTCAGGGGGAATATGGAAAAACTGTTTTTT. Encoded protein: CVRSLEPVVRGNMEKLFF.

This chain joins TRBV28 and TRBJ2-7, with 8 positions matching TRBD1. CDR3 size: 14 residues. Germline V gene data show CDR1 as MDHEN and CDR2 as SYDVKM. J lost 5 bases, V lost 7 bases, and 10 bases had no gene match. CDR3 in DNA: TGTGCCAGCAAATTTCAGGACAGGGACAACGAGCAGTACTTC. As protein: CASKFQDRDNEQYF.

CDR3 residues: CATSDFTGLTDTQYF. The CDR3 DNA reads TGTGCCACCAGTGATTTTACAGGGCTCACAGATACGCAGTATTTT. This rearrangement joins TRBV24-1 to TRBJ2-3; D may be TRBD1 (6 bases). In germline, CDR1 is KGHDR, CDR2 SFDVKD. V lost 1 base to trimming and J lost 2 bases, with 9 bases between them. There are 15 residues in the CDR3.

V gene TRBV5-4 combines with J gene TRBJ2-7; D is possibly TRBD1 (5 bases). CDR3 size: 13 residues. Trimming left V 1 base short and J 5 bases short, with 10 bases between. Looked up from germline, CDR1 is SGHNT and CDR2 is YYREEE (reference sequence). CDR3 sequence reads: CASSLSGRHEQYF. CDR3 nucleotides: TGTGCCAGCAGCTTGTCAGGGCGCCACGAGCAGTACTTC.

The chain is built from TRBV28 and TRBJ1-3; 9 positions agree with TRBD1. After removal of 2 bases from V and 4 bases from J, the junction contained 6 bases not matched to a gene. The CDR3 extends over 16 amino acids. CDR1 and CDR2 (germline): MDHEN, SYDVKM. In DNA form, the CDR3 reads TGTGCCAGCAGTTTACACCGTGGGACAGGGGGAAACACCATATATTTT. It is translated as CASSLHRGTGGNTIYF.

The rearrangement uses TRBV9 and TRBJ2-3; D not resolved. The V end was cut by 1 base, the J end by 2 bases, with 8 bases between. There are 14 residues in the CDR3. The V gene's germline CDR1 is SGDLS and CDR2 YYNGEE. As DNA, the CDR3 is TGTGCCAGCAGCGTAACAGTTCACACAGATACGCAGTATTTT. It yields the protein CASSVTVHTDTQYF.

V and J are TRBV6-2 or TRBV6-3 and TRBJ1-2, with unresolved D. Germline V lookup: CDR1 MNHEY, CDR2 SVGEGT. The germline V and J ends were trimmed by 4 bases and 7 bases, with 16 bases remaining between them. The CDR3 covers 14 residues. CDR3 nucleotides: TGTGCCAGCAGTTGGACGGTCCAGGCGCCTGGCTACACCTTC. Amino acid sequence: CASSWTVQAPGYTF.

This rearrangement joins TRBV5-1 to TRBJ2-7; possible D gene TRBD1, 6 bases. With 5 bases removed from V and 2 bases from J, the gap between germline ends came to 14 bases. The CDR3 extends over 14 amino acids. Germline V gene lookup returns CDR1 SGHRS and CDR2 YFSETQ. CDR3 protein: CASRWGQGTYEQYF. The CDR3, as DNA: TGCGCCAGCAGATGGGGTCAGGGGACCTACGAGCAGTACTTC.

The chain employs TRBV5-6 and TRBJ2-7, with TRBD1 identical over 10 bases. The trim removed 1 base at V and 6 bases at J, leaving 4 bases unmatched. This CDR3 spans 14 amino acids. Germline CDR1 SGHDT, CDR2 YYEEEE. CDR3 sequence reads: CASSLRDRGGEQYF. CDR3 coding DNA: TGTGCCAGCAGCTTGAGGGACAGGGGTGGCGAGCAGTACTTC. Drawing the rest from reference TRBV5-6 and TRBJ2-7, the complete variable domain is DAGVTQSPTHLIKTRGQQVTLRCSPKSGHDTVSWYQQALGQGPQFIFQYYEEEERQRGNFPDRFSGHQFPNYSSELNVNALLLGDSALYLCASSLRDRGGEQYFGPGTRLTVT.

This clone was found once. J is TRBJ1-2 and V is TRBV5-1, with D maybe TRBD1 (5 bases). The germline V and J ends were trimmed by 4 bases and 3 bases, with 10 bases remaining between them. This CDR3 contains 13 residues. CDR1 and CDR2 from the germline V gene are SGHRS and YFSETQ. This chain's CDR3 is CASSLGGDYGYTF. The CDR3 DNA reads as TGCGCCAGCAGCCTGGGAGGGGACTATGGCTACACCTTC.

Only one count was recorded for this clone. The chain links TRBV6-5 to TRBJ2-5; D may be TRBD1 (6 bases). Germline V CDR1 and CDR2: MNHEY, SVGAGI. V lost 7 bases and J lost 2, with 8 bases in between. This CDR3 region has 12 residues. The CDR3, as DNA: TGTGCCAGCATGGACAGTCAAGAGACCCAGTACTTC. This encodes CASMDSQETQYF.

This clone was seen a few times. V gene TRBV11-3 combines with J gene TRBJ1-1; possible D gene TRBD1, 6 bases. Trimming stripped 0 bases from V and 4 bases from J, with 9 bases between. The CDR3 contains 14 residues. Germline loops: CDR1 SGHNT, CDR2 YENEEA. The CDR3 DNA reads TGTGCCAGCAGCTTAGAAGGGGACATCACTGAAGCTTTCTTT. This encodes CASSLEGDITEAFF.

About this clone itself: Other DNA sequences within the sample encode an identical CDR3. The DNA for the CDR3 is TGTGCCACCAGTGAAGGGGCAGATACGCAGTATTTT. Translating gives CATSEGADTQYF. V gene TRBV24-1 combines with J gene TRBJ2-3, with D possibly matching TRBD1 (5 bases). From germline, CDR1 is KGHDR and CDR2 SFDVKD. This CDR3 has 12 residues. Trimming left V 4 bases short and J 4 bases short, with 5 bases between.

The chain uses TRBV4-1 and TRBJ1-2; D possibly corresponds to TRBD1 (6 bases). V lost 3 bases to trimming and J lost 4 bases, with 18 bases between them. Looked up from germline, CDR1 is MGHRA and CDR2 is YSYEKL. This CDR3 spans 16 amino acids. For the CDR3, the DNA is TGCGCCAGCAGCCATCTTATTCGACAGGTCCTCTATGGCTACACCTTC. Translating it yields CASSHLIRQVLYGYTF.

This sequence joins TRBV7-2 and TRBJ2-1; 8 bases are shared with TRBD2. This CDR3 is built from 16 residues. Germline assignment: CDR1 SGHTA and CDR2 FQGNSA. The ends lost 2 bases at V and 0 bases at J; junction bases unmatched: 3. The CDR3 DNA sequence: TGTGCCAGCAGCTTACAGCGGGGGCACTCCTACAATGAGCAGTTCTTC. As protein: CASSLQRGHSYNEQFF. Combining the CDR3 with reference TRBV7-2 and TRBJ2-1 gives the whole variable domain GAGVSQSPSNKVTEKGKDVELRCDPISGHTALYWYRQSLGQGLEFLIYFQGNSAPDKSGLPSDRFSAERTGGSVSTLTIQRTQQEDSAVYLCASSLQRGHSYNEQFFGPGTRLTVL.

The gene calls are TRBV7-2 and TRBJ1-5; no clear D gene. V was shortened by 4 bases and J by 7 bases, with 11 bases between the two germline ends. The germline CDR1 and CDR2 sequences are SGHTA and FQGNSA. CDR3 length: 13 residues. The CDR3: CASSSTTAQPQHF. CDR3 coding DNA: TGTGCCAGCAGCTCCACTACAGCACAGCCCCAGCATTTT.

This CDR3 is CASSLGVMGNQPQHF. CDR3 sequence (DNA): TGCGCCAGCAGCTTGGGGGTTATGGGCAATCAGCCCCAGCATTTT. The V gene is TRBV5-1, the J gene TRBJ1-5, with D uncertain. Between the trimmed V and J ends, which lost 0 bases and 2 bases, there was a span of 9 bases. CDR1 and CDR2 (germline): SGHRS, YFSETQ. The CDR3 loop spans 15 amino acids.

The chain couples TRBV18 to TRBJ2-7; 14 bases align to TRBD2. Trimming took 1 base from V and 2 from J; bases not matched to a gene: 7. Germline V gene data show CDR1 as KGHSH and CDR2 as LQKENI. The CDR3 has 18 amino acids. CDR3 protein: CASSPLPTSGGEAYEQYF. DNA of the CDR3: TGTGCCAGCTCACCACTCCCGACTAGCGGGGGGGAAGCCTACGAGCAGTACTTC.

The V gene is TRBV5-6, the J gene TRBJ1-5; possible D gene TRBD1, 6 bases. The CDR3 loop spans 15 amino acids. Per germline, CDR1 SGHDT and CDR2 YYEEEE. V lost 0 bases, J lost 4 bases, and 11 bases lay in between. CDR3 DNA sequence: TGTGCCAGCAGCTTGGTGCGGGACACAAATCAGCCCCAGCATTTT. Protein product: CASSLVRDTNQPQHF.

V is TRBV18 and J is TRBJ2-2, with 7 positions matching TRBD2. Losses at the gene ends were 4 bases for V and 10 bases for J; bases not matched to a gene: 12. The CDR3 contains 15 residues. Germline values: CDR1 KGHSH, CDR2 LQKENI. The CDR3: CASSLQNGGGTELFF. In nucleotides, the CDR3 is TGTGCCAGCTCACTACAGAATGGCGGGGGAACGGAGCTGTTTTTT.

V gene TRBV18 combines with J gene TRBJ1-2; 9 nucleotides match TRBD1. This CDR3 has 13 amino acids. V lost 4 bases, J lost 6 bases, and 3 bases stayed unmatched. CDR1 is KGHSH and CDR2 is LQKENI in the germline V gene. Here the CDR3 DNA reads TGTGCCAGCTCACAGGACAGGGGAGATGGCTACACCTTC. Translated: CASSQDRGDGYTF.

The gene calls are TRBV18 and TRBJ2-3; no firm D call. This CDR3 is 14 amino acids long. The germline V gene encodes CDR1 KGHSH and CDR2 LQKENI. V lost 3 bases and J lost 6, with 13 bases in between. CDR3 amino acids: CASSPPASRDTQYF. CDR3 DNA sequence: TGTGCCAGCTCACCGCCCGCGTCTCGGGATACGCAGTATTTT.

The count of this clone is one. The chain recombines TRBV28 with TRBJ2-7; TRBD2 agrees at 10 bases. Per germline, CDR1 MDHEN and CDR2 SYDVKM. V lost 7 bases and J lost 0; bases outside the gene matches: 6. The CDR3 runs to 15 residues. The CDR3 DNA reads TGTGCCAGCACCTTGACTAGCGGGTCCTCCTACGAGCAGTACTTC. This codes for CASTLTSGSSYEQYF.

This clone was seen a handful of times. The chain is built from TRBV5-1 and TRBJ1-2; no definite D call. The CDR3 runs to 13 residues. CDR1 SGHRS and CDR2 YFSETQ come from the germline V gene. The V and J ends lost 2 bases and 10 bases respectively, with 15 bases between them. CDR3 loop: CASSLGETPDYTF. The CDR3 DNA follows: TGCGCCAGCAGCTTAGGTGAGACCCCGGACTACACCTTC.

This clone has only a few counts. This chain connects TRBV24-1 to TRBJ1-4, with 9 bases matching TRBD1. J gave up 8 bases and V 9 bases, and 6 bases lay outside the gene matches. The CDR3 extends over 13 amino acids. Per germline, CDR1 KGHDR and CDR2 SFDVKD. For the CDR3, the DNA is TGTGCCACCCAGGGACAGGGTTCGGAAAAACTGTTTTTT. It encodes CATQGQGSEKLFF.

The V call is TRBV7-9, the J call TRBJ1-1, with D unresolved. The CDR3 length is 11 residues. Germline V CDR1 and CDR2: SEHNR, FQNEAQ (reference sequence). V was trimmed by 3 bases and J by 8 bases, leaving 7 bases between them. DNA for the CDR3: TGTGCCAGCAGCTTGACGGGAGAAGCTTTCTTT. Translation: CASSLTGEAFF.